Sequencing of this T cell receptor beta chain was carried out in a study of T cells after yellow fever vaccination. In the study overall: SMART-Seq v4 Ultra Low Input served to prepare low-cell-number fractions. Study-wide points: CD4 and CD8 compartments shared a small share of clonotypes, likely from convergent recombination.

In the case of this clonotype: What it recognizes is unknown.

The V gene lost 2 bases and the J gene lost 4 bases, with 11 bases spanning the gap. Germline CDR1 and CDR2: SEHNR and FQNEAQ (reference sequence). The CDR3 contains 14 residues. MiXCR, applied by TCRdb to the 5' RACE reads, yields one record per CDR3 protein. The repertoire holds 100,000 to 150,000 distinct CDR3 sequences, with 6.5% to 8% as singletons. The specimen comprised CD4+ T cells sorted from PBMCs, sampled 10 to 11 days after the first yellow fever vaccination. The rearrangement links TRBV7-9 to TRBJ1-1; D is ambiguous. This TCR was sampled from a man between 18 and 35 years old who received the YFV17D yellow fever vaccine. CDR3 in amino acids: CASSLRRWATEAFF. CDR3 DNA: TGTGCCAGCAGCTTAAGGCGGTGGGCCACTGAAGCTTTCTTT.